This T cell receptor beta chain is drawn from a study of blood T cell repertoires in COVID-19. The overall study: The United States, Italy and Spain were the sources of the acute and convalescent COVID-19 samples. The cDNA or gDNA used as material had been derived from T cells, B-cell-depleted T cells, or PBMCs.

In the source study's methods: By means of reference gene primer amplification, nucleated cell counts were estimated. Measured with immunoSEQ multiplex PCR; TCRdb has only the in-frame clones, and not every one. The DNA was the basis for D and trimming; V, J and clone size are from that table. Of some 30,000 clones in the sample, 89% were seen once. The sequence came from a human donor in a cohort sampled during active COVID-19. The sequenced sample consisted of peripheral blood.

CDR3 sequence reads: CASSILQGPYEQYF. As DNA, the CDR3 is TGTGCCAGTAGTATCTTACAGGGCCCCTACGAGCAGTACTTC. The chain uses TRBV19 and TRBJ2-7; tentatively, D is TRBD1 (6 bases). The germline V gene encodes CDR1 LNHDA and CDR2 SQIVND (reference sequence). CDR3 length equals 14 residues. Between the trimmed V and J ends, which lost 3 bases and 2 bases, there was a span of 11 bases.